The 29 T cell receptor beta chains reported below all come from one sample, sequenced in a study of T-cell memory formation after mild COVID-19. TCRdb recomputed calls from the 5' RACE reads with MiXCR, one row per CDR3 protein. The sample consists of hundreds of thousands of distinct CDR3 sequences, approximately 15% of them appearing once. The material sequenced was PBMCs or a T cell subset sorted from them (not recorded which). The source of these receptors is an adult woman who had mild COVID-19 (a few samples of this study predate the infection). Cell type and time point are not known.

The rearrangement uses TRBV12-3 or TRBV12-4 and TRBJ1-1; 8 positions match TRBD1. The CDR3 runs 14 residues. With 2 bases clipped from V and 8 bases from J, the junction kept 7 bases outside the gene matches. DNA of the CDR3: TGTGCCAGCAGTTTACAGGGGGCCATCCCAGAAGCTTTCTTT. Translating gives CASSLQGAIPEAFF.

This clonotype was detected many times. This chain uses TRBV7-9 with TRBJ2-7; the match to TRBD1 covers 8 bases. Looked up from germline, CDR1 is SEHNR and CDR2 is FQNEAQ (reference sequence). V shed 3 bases, J shed 5 bases, and the junction held 12 bases outside the gene matches. This CDR3 comprises 16 residues. This CDR3 reads CASSFAIGQGTHEQYF. CDR3 DNA: TGTGCCAGCAGCTTCGCAATCGGACAGGGTACCCACGAGCAGTACTTC.

This chain links TRBV20-1 with TRBJ2-2; D gene ambiguous. The CDR3 contains 15 residues. Trimming pared 6 bases from V and 0 bases from J, leaving 14 bases between. The germline V gene has CDR1 DFQATT and CDR2 SNEGSKA (reference sequence). For the CDR3, the DNA is TGCAGTGCCAAATTGGGCGGCCCGAACACCGGGGAGCTGTTTTTT. This sequence encodes CSAKLGGPNTGELFF.

The CDR3 DNA reads TGTGCCAGTGGGCGGGGGCGGGAAGAGACCCAGTACTTC. Its translation: CASGRGREETQYF. This sequence joins TRBV6-2 or TRBV6-3 and TRBJ2-5; a possible D gene is TRBD2 (7 bases). CDR1 and CDR2 (germline): MNHEY, SVGEGT. The V gene lost 9 bases and the J gene lost 3 bases, with 14 bases spanning the gap. The CDR3 loop spans 13 amino acids.

This clonotype turned up a few times. CDR3 residues: CASSQRGGYTDTQYF. In DNA form, the CDR3 reads TGTGCCAGCAGCCAGCGGGGGGGATACACAGATACGCAGTATTTT. The chain links TRBV4-2 to TRBJ2-3, with 9 bases lining up with TRBD2. The CDR3 is 15 residues long. Germline loops: CDR1 LGHNA, CDR2 YNFKEQ. J gave up 2 bases and V 3 bases, and 3 bases lay outside the gene matches.

In this sample, this clonotype turned up many times. This rearrangement joins TRBV12-3 or TRBV12-4 to TRBJ2-1; maybe TRBD2 (5 bases). CDR3 length: 15 amino acids. The ends were cut back, 1 base at V and 6 bases at J, with 13 bases in the middle. The DNA of the CDR3 is TGTGCCAGCAGTTTAGAATCGGGAATGGGCAATGAGCAGTTCTTC. Its protein is CASSLESGMGNEQFF.

This clonotype was counted only a few times. The chain recombines TRBV20-1 with TRBJ2-1, with TRBD2 identical over 7 bases. The CDR3 consists of 16 residues. Trimming took 2 bases from V and 6 from J; bases not matched to a gene: 13. Germline V gene data show CDR1 as DFQATT and CDR2 as SNEGSKA (reference sequence). In DNA form, the CDR3 reads TGCAGTGCTAGACGGGTTTGGCTAGCGGATCCCAATGAGCAGTTCTTC. It encodes CSARRVWLADPNEQFF.

Only a few counts were recorded for this clonotype. The rearrangement uses TRBV5-1 and TRBJ1-2; no clear D. V was shortened by 0 bases and J by 8 bases, with 8 bases between the two germline ends. The CDR3 covers 12 residues. CDR1 and CDR2 from the germline V gene are SGHRS and YFSETQ. The CDR3 sequence: CASSLEGHGYTF. The CDR3 nucleotides read TGCGCCAGCAGCTTGGAAGGGCACGGCTACACCTTC.

The V call is TRBV18, the J call TRBJ2-1; D possibly corresponds to TRBD1 (6 bases). Looked up from germline, CDR1 is KGHSH and CDR2 is LQKENI. CDR3 length equals 14 residues. Trimming shortened V by 3 bases and J by 7 bases, and 13 bases separated the two germline ends. The CDR3 here is CASSPLVQGNEQFF. The CDR3 region has the DNA TGTGCCAGCTCACCGCTCGTGCAGGGGAATGAGCAGTTCTTC. Full variable domain (remainder filled in from reference TRBV18 and TRBJ2-1): NAGVMQNPRHLVRRRGQEARLRCSPMKGHSHVYWYRQLPEEGLKFMVYLQKENIIDESGMPKERFSAEFPKEGPSILRIQQVVRGDSAAYFCASSPLVQGNEQFFGPGTRLTVL.

This clonotype has only a few counts. This chain links TRBV5-1 with TRBJ1-2; 9 nucleotides line up with TRBD1. The CDR3 extends over 16 amino acids. V lost 3 bases to trimming and J lost 4 bases; unmatched junction nucleotides: 10. Looked up from germline, CDR1 is SGHRS and CDR2 is YFSETQ. The DNA for the CDR3 is TGCGCCAGCAGCTCCAAAACGGGACAGGGTGCCTATGGCTACACCTTC. As protein: CASSSKTGQGAYGYTF.

This clonotype was counted a few times. The V and J genes are TRBV6-5 and TRBJ2-1, with 8 bases fitting TRBD2. CDR1 is MNHEY and CDR2 is SVGAGI in the germline V gene. V was pared by 0 bases and J by 8 bases, with 6 bases of the junction left unmatched. This CDR3 has 15 residues. In DNA, the CDR3 is TGTGCCAGCAGTTACTCGCGGGGGGCCCTGGATGAGCAGTTCTTC. This sequence encodes CASSYSRGALDEQFF.

This clonotype was detected only a few times. The chain employs TRBV20-1 and TRBJ1-2; TRBD1 agrees at 7 bases. Germline V gives CDR1 DFQATT, CDR2 SNEGSKA (reference sequence). V gave up 3 bases and J gave up 3 bases; unmatched junction bases: 10. The CDR3 runs to 15 residues. The CDR3 nucleotides read TGCAGTGCTAGCCTTACCCACAGGGGAGACTATGGCTACACCTTC. It is translated as CSASLTHRGDYGYTF.

The rearrangement links TRBV6-2 or TRBV6-3 to TRBJ2-3; TRBD2 matches 12 bases. Germline values: CDR1 MNHEY, CDR2 SVGEGT. The CDR3 is 16 residues long. V lost 4 bases and J lost 4; bases outside the gene matches: 6. Here the CDR3 DNA reads TGTGCCAGCAGTTCTCCGACTAGCGGGAGCCCAGATACGCAGTATTTT. As protein: CASSSPTSGSPDTQYF.

This clonotype was observed a handful of times. The rearrangement joins TRBV7-2 to TRBJ1-1; D remains unclear. V shed 0 bases and J shed 10 bases, with 12 bases lying between them. The CDR3 spans 13 residues. CDR1 and CDR2 (germline): SGHTA, FQGNSA. CDR3 residues: CASSLADAGSAFF. CDR3 in DNA: TGTGCCAGCAGCTTAGCGGACGCAGGTTCAGCTTTCTTT.

The CDR3 reads CASSPGLAARNGELFF. The DNA for the CDR3 is TGTGCCAGCAGTCCGGGACTAGCGGCGCGAAACGGGGAGCTGTTTTTT. The chain recombines TRBV6-5 with TRBJ2-2; 11 positions agree with TRBD2. Germline CDR1 and CDR2: MNHEY and SVGAGI. The CDR3 runs 16 residues. J was trimmed by 7 bases and V by 5 bases; bases with no gene match: 9.

The chain links TRBV6-5 to TRBJ2-1; TRBD1 matches 8 bases. The CDR3 has 14 residues. V gave up 5 bases and J gave up 9 bases; unmatched junction bases: 9. Per germline, CDR1 MNHEY and CDR2 SVGAGI. The CDR3 coding sequence is TGTGCCAGCAGTCCCAGGGGGCGCGGATCTGAGCAGTTCTTC. Translation gives CASSPRGRGSEQFF.

A remark on this clonotype: A junction boundary mismatches the germline segment, possibly from a read error. V usage is TRBV12-3 or TRBV12-4 and J usage is TRBJ1-6, with D tentatively TRBD1 (5 bases). The CDR3 contains 15 residues. This CDR3 is CASLPRGLYKSPLHF. The CDR3 bases are TGTGCCAGCTTACCGCGGGGCCTCTATAAGTCACCCCTCCACTTT.

The CDR3 here is CASSYGRGSTDTQYF. The CDR3 DNA reads TGTGCCAGCAGTTACGGGCGGGGGAGCACAGATACGCAGTATTTT. V usage is TRBV6-5 and J usage is TRBJ2-3; 7 bases match TRBD2. The CDR3 totals 15 residues. V was pared by 2 bases and J by 0 bases, with 2 bases of the junction left unmatched. Germline CDR1 MNHEY, CDR2 SVGAGI.

The chain joins TRBV4-3 to TRBJ1-1, with no clear D. CDR3 length equals 13 residues. V lost 4 bases to trimming and J lost 0 bases, with 6 bases between them. Germline lookup yields CDR1 LGHNA and CDR2 YSLEER. The CDR3 reads CASSRRMNTEAFF. The CDR3 nucleotides read TGCGCCAGCAGCCGGCGCATGAACACTGAAGCTTTCTTT.

This CDR3 is CASSLAPTGFDYGYTF. CDR3 nucleotide sequence: TGTGCCAGCAGCTTAGCTCCGACAGGGTTTGACTATGGCTACACCTTC. The chain employs TRBV7-2 and TRBJ1-2; TRBD1 agrees at 7 bases. Trimming took 0 bases from V and 3 from J; bases not matched to a gene: 7. Germline CDR1 and CDR2: SGHTA and FQGNSA. The CDR3 spans 16 residues.

This clonotype showed up just a few times. The chain couples TRBV5-6 to TRBJ2-5; D not certain. Germline CDR1 SGHDT, CDR2 YYEEEE. The V and J ends lost 0 bases and 7 bases respectively, with 10 bases between them. CDR3 length equals 13 residues. The CDR3 nucleotides are TGTGCCAGCAGCTTGGCCTGGTTGGGGACCCAGTACTTC. Protein sequence: CASSLAWLGTQYF.

The gene calls are TRBV5-1 and TRBJ1-5; TRBD1 agrees at 7 bases. Losses at the gene ends were 4 bases for V and 5 bases for J; bases not matched to a gene: 9. This CDR3 has 15 amino acids. Germline CDR1 is SGHRS and CDR2 is YFSETQ. CDR3 sequence reads: CASSAETGLYQPQHF. The CDR3 DNA is TGCGCCAGCAGCGCCGAGACAGGGCTCTATCAGCCCCAGCATTTT.

This clonotype has more than one count but fewer than ten. V gene TRBV12-3 or TRBV12-4 combines with J gene TRBJ2-3; the D is unclear. The CDR3 length is 15 residues. V was trimmed by 5 bases and J by 5 bases, leaving 17 bases between them. The CDR3 reads CASSRSVPRLDTQYF. In DNA form, the CDR3 reads TGTGCCAGCAGTCGCTCGGTTCCCCGTCTAGATACGCAGTATTTT.

The rearrangement links TRBV6-5 to TRBJ1-1, with 9 positions matching TRBD1. Trimming took 7 bases from V and 4 from J; bases not matched to a gene: 7. The CDR3 loop spans 14 amino acids. From germline, CDR1 is MNHEY and CDR2 SVGAGI. CDR3 coding DNA: TGTGCCAGCAACAGGGGGCAAGGGGGCACTGAAGCTTTCTTT. It is translated as CASNRGQGGTEAFF.

This clonotype was counted only a few times. The rearrangement uses TRBV6-6 and TRBJ2-2; 9 bases are a match to TRBD2. V lost 0 bases, J lost 6 bases, and 8 bases stayed unmatched. The CDR3 covers 17 residues. CDR1 is MNHNY, CDR2 SVGAGI, per germline (reference sequence). Here the CDR3 reads CASSYSHPGLAPGELFF. The CDR3 DNA reads TGTGCCAGCAGTTACTCACATCCGGGACTAGCTCCCGGGGAGCTGTTTTTT.

DNA for the CDR3: TGTGCCAGCAGTGACTCCGTCGATGGCACTGAAGCTTTCTTT. The encoded protein is CASSDSVDGTEAFF. The chain carries TRBV6-4 and TRBJ1-1; no clear D gene. Trimming cost V 0 bases and J 4 bases, with 9 bases left between them. CDR1 is MRHNA, CDR2 SNTAGT, per germline. CDR3 length: 14 residues.

The genes are TRBV18 and TRBJ2-5; 9 bases are shared with TRBD1. CDR1 and CDR2 from the germline V gene are KGHSH and LQKENI. CDR3 length equals 14 residues. Trimming removed 4 bases from V and 5 bases from J; junction bases left unmatched: 5. The DNA for the CDR3 is TGTGCCAGCTCACATGGGACAGGGATGGAGACCCAGTACTTC. Protein sequence: CASSHGTGMETQYF.

This clonotype was counted between two and nine times. The junction shows a germline mismatch at one end, possibly a read error. The J gene is TRBJ2-1, the V gene TRBV5-1; D not certain. This CDR3 has 12 residues. Germline CDR1 SGHRS, CDR2 YFSETQ. DNA of the CDR3: TGTGCCAGCAGCCTTAGCTACAATGAGCAGTTCTTC. It translates to CASSLSYNEQFF.

This clonotype has only one observation. The gene calls are TRBV7-9 and TRBJ1-1; D is uncertain. CDR1 and CDR2 from the germline V gene are SEHNR and FQNEAQ (reference sequence). Trimming removed 4 bases at V and 4 bases at J, with 13 bases between. The CDR3 sequence is 14 residues long. The CDR3, as DNA: TGTGCCAGCAGCTCAGAAGTCCCTCGCACTGAAGCTTTCTTT. This translates into CASSSEVPRTEAFF.